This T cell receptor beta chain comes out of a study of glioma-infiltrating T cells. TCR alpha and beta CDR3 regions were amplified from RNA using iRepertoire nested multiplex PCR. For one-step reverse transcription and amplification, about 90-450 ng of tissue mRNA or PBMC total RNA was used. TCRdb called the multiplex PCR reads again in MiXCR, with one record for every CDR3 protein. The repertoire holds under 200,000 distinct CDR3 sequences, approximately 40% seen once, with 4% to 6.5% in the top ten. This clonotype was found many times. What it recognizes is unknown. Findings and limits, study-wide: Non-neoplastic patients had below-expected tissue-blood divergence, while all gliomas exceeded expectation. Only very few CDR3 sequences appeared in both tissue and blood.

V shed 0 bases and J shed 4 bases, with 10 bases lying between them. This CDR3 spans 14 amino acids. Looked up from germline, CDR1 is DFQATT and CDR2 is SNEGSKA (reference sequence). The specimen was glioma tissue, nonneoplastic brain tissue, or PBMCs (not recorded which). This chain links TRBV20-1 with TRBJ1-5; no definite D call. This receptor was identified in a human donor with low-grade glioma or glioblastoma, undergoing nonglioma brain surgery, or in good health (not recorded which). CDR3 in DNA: TGCAGTGCTAGAGAATTTGCTGGGAATCAGCCCCAGCATTTT. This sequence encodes CSAREFAGNQPQHF.